A selection of T cell receptor beta chains follows, all from one sample in a study of blood T cell repertoires in COVID-19. The repertoire was sequenced with immunoSEQ multiplex PCR; TCRdb's copy has only in-frame clones and lacks some. The table lists about 330,000 clones, about 83% of them singletons. The sequencing sample was made of peripheral blood. The origin of the receptors is a woman in her forties or fifties with acute or convalescent COVID-19. CDR3s leave out the opening cysteine and the closing phenylalanine or tryptophan. D genes are given only for firm matches.

CDR3: ASTYTGHSTNEKLF
D: -
V: TRBV10-1

CDR3: ASSRDRSYEQY
D: -
V: TRBV2

CDR3: AWIGRGGAF
D: -
V: TRBV30

CDR3: ASSRGQGVGTEAF
D: TRBD1
V: TRBV5-1

CDR3: ASLRGLAVQETQY
D: TRBD2
V: TRBV6-5

CDR3: ASSLAGDTGELF
D: TRBD2
V: TRBV28

CDR3: ASTYGQGVGELF
D: TRBD1
V: TRBV5-1

CDR3: SHFDQASNYGYT
D: -
V: TRBV29-1

CDR3: ASRANLASQETQY
D: -
V: TRBV19

CDR3: ASSSRGSTESYNEQF
D: TRBD2
V: TRBV7-3

CDR3: ASSLEGLAGRTSTDTQY
D: TRBD2
V: TRBV28

CDR3: ASSMTPGHNTEAF
D: -
V: TRBV5-1

CDR3: ASSDPRGLGFYNEQF
D: TRBD2
V: TRBV27

CDR3: ASVKGGDTQY
D: -
V: TRBV28

CDR3: ASSLWPGQETQY
D: -
V: TRBV7-3

CDR3: ASSLGSLDEQY
D: -
V: TRBV2

CDR3: ATSLRWQAF
D: -
V: TRBV15

CDR3: ASSPGQESYEQY
D: TRBD1
V: TRBV5-1

CDR3: ASSWGEGEQY
D: -
V: TRBV6-6

CDR3: ASSRTTGDQPQH
D: TRBD1
V: TRBV5-1

CDR3: ASSLVRGRSYEQY
D: -
V: TRBV7-9

CDR3: ATSRDPGTPYSNEQF
D: -
V: TRBV15

CDR3: ASSLNIPNYGYT
D: -
V: TRBV28